The next 5 T cell receptor beta chains were all read from a single sample in a study of blood T cells in healthy people across ages. Next came a second PCR, run for about 6 to 12 cycles, which used a sample-barcoded 5' primer along with a J-beta primer mix. TCRdb independently ran MiXCR on the 5' RACE reads; one entry per CDR3 protein. The sample carries 1.8 million or so distinct CDR3 sequences, roughly two fifths recorded once. Material: blood. The receptors stem from a human donor in good health.

CDR3 nucleotides: TGTGCCACCAGTGATTTAAGGGCTGGGGCCAACGTCCTGACTTTC. Residues: CATSDLRAGANVLTF. The J gene is TRBJ2-6, the V gene TRBV24-1; no clear D. The CDR3 contains 15 residues. Germline V gives CDR1 KGHDR, CDR2 SFDVKD. Trimming stripped 1 base from V and 2 bases from J, with 5 bases between.

The sample holds a few counts of this clonotype. Germline is not matched at one junction end, which may reflect a read error. The V and J genes are TRBV7-2 and TRBJ2-1; no clear D gene. The CDR3 extends over 12 amino acids. Germline V gives CDR1 SGHTA, CDR2 FQGNSA. The DNA for the CDR3 is TGTGCCAGCAGGTTAGGGCACAATGAGCAGTTCTTC. It codes for CASRLGHNEQFF.

The genes are TRBV3-1 and TRBJ2-7; tentative D call: TRBD2 (7 bases). The assigned J gene may be wrong: the sequence end matches TRBJ2-5 better. CDR1 and CDR2 from the germline V gene are LGHDT and YNNKEL (reference sequence). There are 13 residues in the CDR3. In DNA form, the CDR3 reads TGTGCCAGCAGACCGGGGGGCCTAGAGACCCAGTACTTC. It translates to CASRPGGLETQYF.

The chain has TRBV6-1 and TRBJ1-1; weak D call: TRBD1 (6 bases). The CDR3 has 15 amino acids. Trimming took 2 bases from V and 1 from J, leaving 11 bases between them. Germline CDR1 MNHNS, CDR2 SASEGT. This CDR3 reads CASSESQGSNTEAFF. The CDR3 DNA follows: TGTGCCAGCAGTGAATCGCAGGGGTCGAACACTGAAGCTTTCTTT.

The rearrangement links TRBV6-2 or TRBV6-3 to TRBJ2-1; 7 nucleotides align to TRBD2. CDR3 length: 15 amino acids. The germline V gene encodes CDR1 MNHEY and CDR2 SVGEGT. Germline trimming cut 7 bases from V and 2 bases from J; bases unmatched to any gene: 8. DNA for the CDR3: TGTGCCAGCACAAAAGCTAGCGGAGCCTACAATGAGCAGTTCTTC. It is translated as CASTKASGAYNEQFF.